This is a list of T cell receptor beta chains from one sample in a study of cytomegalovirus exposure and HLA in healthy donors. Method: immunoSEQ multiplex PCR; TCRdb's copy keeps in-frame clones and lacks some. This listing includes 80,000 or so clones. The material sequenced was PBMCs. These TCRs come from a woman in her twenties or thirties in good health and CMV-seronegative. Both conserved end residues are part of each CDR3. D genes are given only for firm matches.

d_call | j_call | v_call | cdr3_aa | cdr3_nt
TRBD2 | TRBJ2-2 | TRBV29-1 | CSVRTSGEGELFF | TGCAGCGTTCGGACTAGCGGGGAAGGAGAGCTGTTTTTT
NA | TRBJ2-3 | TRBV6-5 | CASRDAGAGTQYF | TGTGCCAGCAGAGACGCGGGGGCAGGTACGCAGTATTTT
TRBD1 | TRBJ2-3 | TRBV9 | CASSGSSGQGLADTQYF | TGTGCCAGCAGCGGTTCCTCGGGACAGGGCCTCGCAGATACGCAGTATTTT
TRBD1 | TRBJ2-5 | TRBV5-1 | CASSKGQYQETQYF | TGCGCCAGCAGCAAGGGACAGTACCAAGAGACCCAGTACTTC
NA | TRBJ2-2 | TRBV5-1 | CASSLEGLYTGELFF | TGCGCCAGCAGCTTGGAGGGGCTTTACACCGGGGAGCTGTTTTTT
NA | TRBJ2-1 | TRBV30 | CAVESPTSMNEQFF | TGTGCCGTGGAGTCCCCTACTAGTATGAATGAGCAGTTCTTC
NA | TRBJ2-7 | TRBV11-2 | CASSLGGGAYEQYF | TGTGCCAGCAGCTTAGGTGGCGGGGCCTACGAGCAGTACTTC
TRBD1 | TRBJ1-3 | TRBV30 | CAWTRDRVPVESGNTIYF | TGTGCCTGGACGCGGGACAGGGTGCCGGTTGAGTCTGGAAACACCATATATTTT
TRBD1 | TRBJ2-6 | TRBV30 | CAWSQDRVLYGANVLTF | TGTGCCTGGAGTCAGGACAGGGTCCTCTATGGGGCCAACGTCCTGACTTTC
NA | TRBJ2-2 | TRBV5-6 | CASSWAPENTGELFF | TGTGCCAGCAGCTGGGCCCCTGAGAACACCGGGGAGCTGTTTTTT
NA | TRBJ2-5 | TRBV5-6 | CASSLGQPRETQYF | TGTGCCAGCAGCTTGGGGCAGCCCAGGGAGACCCAGTACTTC
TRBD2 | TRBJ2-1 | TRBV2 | CASSEWTSAYNEQFF | TGTGCCAGCAGTGAATGGACTAGCGCCTACAATGAGCAGTTCTTC
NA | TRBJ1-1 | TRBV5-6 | CASSLGPQGMPEAFF | TGTGCCAGCAGCTTGGGACCCCAGGGTATGCCTGAAGCTTTCTTT
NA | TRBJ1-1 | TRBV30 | CAWSHTQGEAFF | TGTGCCTGGAGTCACACACAGGGAGAAGCTTTCTTT
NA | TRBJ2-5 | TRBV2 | CASSDSRTQETQYF | TGTGCCAGCAGTGATTCGAGGACACAAGAGACCCAGTACTTC
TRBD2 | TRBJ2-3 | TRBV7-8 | CASSAPEAGESDTQYF | TGTGCCAGCAGCGCCCCCGAAGCGGGAGAGTCAGATACGCAGTATTTT
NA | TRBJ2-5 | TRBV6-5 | CASSYVEQETQYF | TGTGCCAGCAGTTACGTAGAGCAAGAGACCCAGTACTTC
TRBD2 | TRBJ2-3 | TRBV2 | CASSPGGTNGHF | TGTGCCAGCAGTCCGGGGGGGACAAACGGTCATTTT
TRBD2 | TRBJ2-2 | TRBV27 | CASSPLAGGNTGELFF | TGTGCCAGCAGTCCCCTAGCGGGAGGGAACACCGGGGAGCTGTTTTTT
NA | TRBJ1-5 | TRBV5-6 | CASSLRSGLSNQPQHF | TGTGCCAGCAGCTTGCGTTCGGGATTATCAAATCAGCCCCAGCATTTT
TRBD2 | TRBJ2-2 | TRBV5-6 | CASSSGLAGTTGELFF | TGTGCCAGCAGCTCCGGACTAGCGGGGACCACCGGGGAGCTGTTTTTT
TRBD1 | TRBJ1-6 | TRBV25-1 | CASADRGNSPLHF | TGTGCCAGCGCGGACAGGGGCAACTCACCCCTCCACTTT
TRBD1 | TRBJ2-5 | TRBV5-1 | CASSLGQTGPSSGETQYF | TGCGCCAGCAGCTTGGGCCAGACAGGGCCTTCCTCAGGAGAGACCCAGTACTTC
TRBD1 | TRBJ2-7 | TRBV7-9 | CASSLGVRGQNEQYF | TGTGCCAGCAGCTTAGGTGTCAGGGGGCAAAACGAGCAGTACTTC
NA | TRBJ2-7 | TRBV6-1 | CASTPEGHSAYEQYF | TGTGCCAGCACTCCCGAGGGTCACTCGGCCTACGAGCAGTACTTC
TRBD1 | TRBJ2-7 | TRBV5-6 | CASSTGTGRGEQYF | TGTGCCAGCAGCACCGGGACAGGGCGGGGCGAGCAGTACTTC
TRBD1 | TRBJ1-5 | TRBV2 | CASSGTGTNQPQHF | TGTGCCAGCAGTGGGACAGGGACTAATCAGCCCCAGCATTTT
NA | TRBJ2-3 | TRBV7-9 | CASSHTGDTQYF | TGTGCCAGCAGCCACACAGGGGATACGCAGTATTTT